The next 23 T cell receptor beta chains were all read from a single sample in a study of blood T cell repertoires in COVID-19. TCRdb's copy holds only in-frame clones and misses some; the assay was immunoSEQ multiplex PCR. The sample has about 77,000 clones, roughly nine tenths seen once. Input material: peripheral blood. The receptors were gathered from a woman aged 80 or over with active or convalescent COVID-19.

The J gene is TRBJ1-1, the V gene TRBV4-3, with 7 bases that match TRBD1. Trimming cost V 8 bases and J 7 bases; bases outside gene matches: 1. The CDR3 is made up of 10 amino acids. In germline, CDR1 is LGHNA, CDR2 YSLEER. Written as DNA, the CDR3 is TGCGCCAGCGGACAGGATGAAGCTTTCTTT. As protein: CASGQDEAFF.

The CDR3 loop is CASSLPGSANTGELFF. CDR3 coding DNA: TGCGCCAGCAGCTTGCCGGGGTCCGCGAACACCGGGGAGCTGTTTTTT. This sequence joins TRBV5-1 and TRBJ2-2, with TRBD2 as a possible D gene (5 bases). V lost 1 base to trimming and J lost 0 bases, with 10 bases between them. This CDR3 has 16 amino acids. Germline V lookup: CDR1 SGHRS, CDR2 YFSETQ.

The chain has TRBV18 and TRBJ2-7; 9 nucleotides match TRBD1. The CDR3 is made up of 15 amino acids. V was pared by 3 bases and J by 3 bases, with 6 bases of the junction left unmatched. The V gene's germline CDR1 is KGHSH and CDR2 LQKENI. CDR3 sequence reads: CASSPIRTGDYEQYF. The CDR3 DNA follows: TGTGCCAGCTCACCGATTAGGACAGGGGACTACGAGCAGTACTTC.

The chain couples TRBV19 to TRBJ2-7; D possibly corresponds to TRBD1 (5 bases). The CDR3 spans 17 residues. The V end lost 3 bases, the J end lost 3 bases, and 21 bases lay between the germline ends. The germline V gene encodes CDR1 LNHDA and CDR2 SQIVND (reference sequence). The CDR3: CASSMRVGWQGVYEQYF. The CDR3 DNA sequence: TGTGCCAGTAGTATGCGAGTCGGTTGGCAGGGCGTCTACGAGCAGTACTTC.

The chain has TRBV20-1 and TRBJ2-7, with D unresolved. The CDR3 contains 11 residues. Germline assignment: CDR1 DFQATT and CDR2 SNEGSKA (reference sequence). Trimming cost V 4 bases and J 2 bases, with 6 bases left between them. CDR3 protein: CSAILPYEQYF. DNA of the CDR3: TGCAGTGCTATCCTCCCCTACGAGCAGTACTTC.

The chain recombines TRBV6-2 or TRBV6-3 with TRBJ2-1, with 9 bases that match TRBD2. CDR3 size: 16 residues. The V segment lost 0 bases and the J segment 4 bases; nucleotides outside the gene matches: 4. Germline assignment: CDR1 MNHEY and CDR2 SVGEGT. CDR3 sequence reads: CASSYSRGGVYNEQFF. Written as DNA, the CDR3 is TGTGCCAGCAGTTACTCTCGCGGGGGGGTTTACAATGAGCAGTTCTTC.

The CDR3 DNA reads TGTGCCAGTAGTATCCGGGACAGGGGATATTCACCCCTCCACTTT. Amino acid sequence: CASSIRDRGYSPLHF. The rearrangement uses TRBV19 and TRBJ1-6, with 10 bases fitting TRBD1. The CDR3 sequence is 15 residues long. Germline CDR1 reads LNHDA; CDR2 reads SQIVND (reference sequence). J was trimmed by 8 bases and V by 3 bases; bases with no gene match: 4. Full variable domain (outside the CDR3, taken from reference TRBV19 and TRBJ1-6): DGGITQSPKYLFRKEGQNVTLSCEQNLNHDAMYWYRQDPGQGLRLIYYSQIVNDFQKGDIAEGYSVSREKKESFPLTVTSAQKNPTAFYLCASSIRDRGYSPLHFGNGTRLTVT.

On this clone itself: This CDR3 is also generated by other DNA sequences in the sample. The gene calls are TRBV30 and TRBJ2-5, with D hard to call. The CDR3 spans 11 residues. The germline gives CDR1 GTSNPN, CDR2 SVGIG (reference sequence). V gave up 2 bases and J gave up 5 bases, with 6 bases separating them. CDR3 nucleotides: TGTGCCTGGAGTCCCCGGGAGACCCAGTACTTC. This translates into CAWSPRETQYF.

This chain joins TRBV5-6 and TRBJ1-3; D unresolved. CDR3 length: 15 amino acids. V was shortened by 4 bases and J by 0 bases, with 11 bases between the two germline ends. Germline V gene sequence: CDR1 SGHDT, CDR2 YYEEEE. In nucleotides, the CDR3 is TGTGCCAGCAGCACCCCGGGGAGCTCTGGAAACACCATATATTTT. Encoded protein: CASSTPGSSGNTIYF.

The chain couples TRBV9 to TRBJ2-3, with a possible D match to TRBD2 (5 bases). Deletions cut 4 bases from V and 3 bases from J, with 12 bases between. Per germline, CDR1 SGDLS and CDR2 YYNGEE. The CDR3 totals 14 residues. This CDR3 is CASSSHGLTDTQYF. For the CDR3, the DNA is TGTGCCAGCAGCTCCCATGGACTGACAGATACGCAGTATTTT.

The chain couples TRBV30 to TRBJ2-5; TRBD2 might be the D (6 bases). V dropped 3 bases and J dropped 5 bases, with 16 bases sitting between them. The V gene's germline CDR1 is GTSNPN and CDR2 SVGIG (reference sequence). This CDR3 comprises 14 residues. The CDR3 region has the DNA TGTGCCTGGAGCATGCGGGACTTAGCGGAGACCCAGTACTTC. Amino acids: CAWSMRDLAETQYF.

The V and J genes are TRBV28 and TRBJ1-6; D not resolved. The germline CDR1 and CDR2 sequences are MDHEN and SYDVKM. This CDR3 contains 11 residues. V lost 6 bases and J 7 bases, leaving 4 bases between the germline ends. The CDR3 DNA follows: TGTGCCAGCAGCCAAAATTCACCCCTCCACTTT. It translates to CASSQNSPLHF.

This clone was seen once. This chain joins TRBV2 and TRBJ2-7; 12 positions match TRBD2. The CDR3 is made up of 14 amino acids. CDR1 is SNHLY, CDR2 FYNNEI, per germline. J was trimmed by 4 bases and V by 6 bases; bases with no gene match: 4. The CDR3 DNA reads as TGTGCCAGCAGGGGGGGGACTAGCGGGTACGAGCAGTACTTC. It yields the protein CASRGGTSGYEQYF.

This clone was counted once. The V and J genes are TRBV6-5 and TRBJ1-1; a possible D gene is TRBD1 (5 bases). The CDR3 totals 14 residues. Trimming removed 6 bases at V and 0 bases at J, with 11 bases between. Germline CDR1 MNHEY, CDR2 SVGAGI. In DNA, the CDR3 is TGTGCCAGCAGGCAGGGTTTGGTGAACACTGAAGCTTTCTTT. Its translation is CASRQGLVNTEAFF.

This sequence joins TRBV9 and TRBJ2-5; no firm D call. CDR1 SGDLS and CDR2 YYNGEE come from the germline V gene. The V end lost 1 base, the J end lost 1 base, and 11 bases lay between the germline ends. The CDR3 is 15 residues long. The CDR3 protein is CASSVFPATQETQYF. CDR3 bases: TGTGCCAGCAGCGTATTCCCAGCGACCCAAGAGACCCAGTACTTC.

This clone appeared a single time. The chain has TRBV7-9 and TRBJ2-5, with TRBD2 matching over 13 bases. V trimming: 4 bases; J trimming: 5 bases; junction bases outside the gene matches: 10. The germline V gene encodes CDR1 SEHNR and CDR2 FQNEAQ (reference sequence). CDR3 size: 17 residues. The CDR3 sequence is CASSSGGLAGDGETQYF. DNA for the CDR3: TGTGCCAGCAGCTCAGGAGGACTAGCGGGAGACGGGGAGACCCAGTACTTC.

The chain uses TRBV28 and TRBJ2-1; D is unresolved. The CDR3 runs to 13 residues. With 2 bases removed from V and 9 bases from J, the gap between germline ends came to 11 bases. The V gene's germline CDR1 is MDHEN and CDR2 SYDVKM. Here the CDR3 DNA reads TGTGCCAGCAGTTTACCGGGTAATGGTGAGCAGTTCTTC. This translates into CASSLPGNGEQFF.

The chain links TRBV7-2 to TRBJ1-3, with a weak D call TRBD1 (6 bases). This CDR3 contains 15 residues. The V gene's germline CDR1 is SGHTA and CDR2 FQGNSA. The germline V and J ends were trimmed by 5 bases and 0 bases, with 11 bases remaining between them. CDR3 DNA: TGTGCCAGCAGCGAGCGGGACAACTCTGGAAACACCATATATTTT. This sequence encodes CASSERDNSGNTIYF.

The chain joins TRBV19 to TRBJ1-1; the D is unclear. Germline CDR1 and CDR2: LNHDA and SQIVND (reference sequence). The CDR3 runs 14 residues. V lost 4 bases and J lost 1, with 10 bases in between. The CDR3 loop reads CASSKAGPNTEAFF. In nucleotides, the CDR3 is TGTGCCAGTAGTAAGGCAGGTCCGAACACTGAAGCTTTCTTT.

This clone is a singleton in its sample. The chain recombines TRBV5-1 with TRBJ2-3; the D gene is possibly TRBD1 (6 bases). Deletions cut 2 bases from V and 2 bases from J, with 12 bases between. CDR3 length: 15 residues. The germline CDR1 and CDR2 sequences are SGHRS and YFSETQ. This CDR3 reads CASSFSGDHTDTQYF. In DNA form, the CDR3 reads TGCGCCAGCAGCTTTTCAGGGGACCACACAGATACGCAGTATTTT. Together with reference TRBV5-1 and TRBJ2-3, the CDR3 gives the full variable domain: KAGVTQTPRYLIKTRGQQVTLSCSPISGHRSVSWYQQTPGQGLQFLFEYFSETQRNKGNFPGRFSGRQFSNSRSEMNVSTLELGDSALYLCASSFSGDHTDTQYFGPGTRLTVL.

The CDR3 loop is CASSKGSPPGGFLPAYGYTF. The CDR3 DNA reads as TGTGCCAGCAGCAAAGGATCGCCACCAGGGGGGTTTCTTCCCGCCTATGGCTACACCTTC. The V call is TRBV21-1, the J call TRBJ1-2; the table names TRBD1, a call not compared with the DNA. TRBV21-1 is tagged as a pseudogene. The CDR3 has 20 residues.

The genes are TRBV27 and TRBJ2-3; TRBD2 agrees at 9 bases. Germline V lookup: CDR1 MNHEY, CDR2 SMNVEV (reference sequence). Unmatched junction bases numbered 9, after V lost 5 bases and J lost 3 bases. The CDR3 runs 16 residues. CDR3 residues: CASSPIAGAKTDTQYF. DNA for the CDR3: TGTGCCAGCAGTCCCATAGCGGGGGCGAAAACAGATACGCAGTATTTT.

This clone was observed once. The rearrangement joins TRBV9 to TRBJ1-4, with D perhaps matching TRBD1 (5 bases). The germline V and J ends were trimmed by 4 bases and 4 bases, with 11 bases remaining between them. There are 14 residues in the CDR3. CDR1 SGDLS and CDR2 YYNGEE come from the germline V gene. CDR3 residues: CASSPGGGNEKLFF. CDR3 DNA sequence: TGTGCCAGCAGCCCTGGGGGGGGTAATGAAAAACTGTTTTTT.